A selection of T cell receptor beta chains follows, all from one sample in a study of blood T cell repertoires in COVID-19. Profiling relied on immunoSEQ multiplex PCR, and the TCRdb table lists in-frame clones only, not all of them. The sample lists around 400,000 clones, about 87% seen once, with less than 11% in the top ten. What was sequenced was peripheral blood. The source of these receptors is a woman aged 30 to 39 with COVID-19, enrolled during active disease. Both conserved end residues are part of each CDR3. D genes are given only for firm matches. Not every row has a clone size; where given, it reads once, few, many or a size class.

CDR3,DNA,J,size,D,V
CASSFLGQGVGGYTF,TGTGCCAGCAGTTTCCTAGGACAGGGGGTAGGAGGCTACACCTTC,TRBJ1-2,NA,TRBD1,TRBV28
CASLRGGERYEQYF,TGCGCCAGCCTTCGGGGGGGAGAGAGGTACGAGCAGTACTTC,TRBJ2-7,NA,TRBD2,TRBV10-1
CASSRLQGSYTEAFF,TGTGCCAGCAGCCGACTACAGGGGAGTTACACTGAAGCTTTCTTT,TRBJ1-1,NA,TRBD1,TRBV5-4
CASSQDRIGYEQYF,TGCGCCAGCAGCCAGGACAGAATCGGCTACGAGCAGTACTTC,TRBJ2-7,NA,NA,TRBV5-1
CASSPIAGTTDTQYF,TGTGCCAGCAGCCCCATAGCGGGAACGACAGATACGCAGTATTTT,TRBJ2-3,NA,TRBD2,TRBV7-3
CASSTQNNQPQHF,TGTGCCAGCAGCACCCAGAACAATCAGCCCCAGCATTTT,TRBJ1-5,NA,NA,TRBV7-2
CASSLGTSGRDEQFF,TGTGCCAGCAGCTTAGGGACTAGCGGGAGGGATGAGCAGTTCTTC,TRBJ2-1,NA,TRBD2,TRBV13
CASSLGGPNEKLFF,TGCGCCAGCAGCTTGGGCGGTCCTAATGAAAAACTGTTTTTT,TRBJ1-4,NA,NA,TRBV5-1
CASSQGQGTTEAFF,TGCGCCAGCAGCCAAGGACAGGGGACCACTGAAGCTTTCTTT,TRBJ1-1,NA,TRBD1,TRBV4-1
CATSRGQAGNTIYF,TGTGCCACCAGCAGGGGACAAGCTGGAAACACCATATATTTT,TRBJ1-3,NA,NA,TRBV15
CASSQAEGWETQYF,TGCGCCAGCAGCCAAGCGGAGGGGTGGGAGACCCAGTACTTC,TRBJ2-5,NA,NA,TRBV4-3
CASSRRLAPVVSYNEQFF,TGTGCCAGCAGTCGACGACTAGCCCCCGTTGTATCCTACAATGAGCAGTTCTTC,TRBJ2-1,NA,TRBD2,TRBV27
CASSARISYNEQFF,TGTGCCAGCAGCGCCAGGATTTCATACAATGAGCAGTTCTTC,TRBJ2-1,NA,NA,TRBV5-5
CASSQDRPQGVNEQFF,TGTGCCAGCAGCCAAGACCGACCACAGGGTGTCAATGAGCAGTTCTTC,TRBJ2-1,NA,NA,TRBV3-1/TRBV3-2
CASSLRPGEAFF,TGTGCCAGCAGCTTGAGGCCGGGGGAAGCTTTCTTT,TRBJ1-1,once,NA,TRBV5-4
CASSLGGGDEQFF,TGTGCCAGCAGTTTAGGAGGGGGCGATGAGCAGTTCTTC,TRBJ2-1,NA,NA,TRBV28
CASSPRGTANNEQFF,TGTGCCAGCAGCCCCAGGGGGACAGCAAACAATGAGCAGTTCTTC,TRBJ2-1,once,TRBD1,TRBV7-8
CSARVGNEQFF,TGCAGTGCTAGAGTCGGGAATGAGCAGTTCTTC,TRBJ2-1,NA,NA,TRBV20-1
CASSTDRGPYEQYF,TGTGCCAGCAGCACGGACAGGGGACCCTACGAGCAGTACTTC,TRBJ2-7,NA,TRBD1,TRBV7-3
CASSPYTSGSYEQFF,TGTGCCAGCAGCCCGTACACTAGCGGGAGCTATGAGCAGTTCTTC,TRBJ2-1,once,TRBD2,TRBV3-1/TRBV3-2
CASSLGVDRGSEAFF,TGTGCCAGCAGCTTAGGGGTTGACAGGGGCTCTGAAGCTTTCTTT,TRBJ1-1,NA,TRBD1,TRBV11-1
CSASIPSGYNEQFF,TGCAGTGCTAGTATTCCTAGCGGATACAATGAGCAGTTCTTC,TRBJ2-1,NA,TRBD2,TRBV20-1
CASSVGLAGLGDYEQYF,TGTGCCAGCAGCGTGGGACTAGCGGGACTCGGCGACTACGAGCAGTACTTC,TRBJ2-7,NA,TRBD2,TRBV9
CASSRYPGVSGNTIYF,TGCGCCAGCAGCCGATACCCAGGGGTATCTGGAAACACCATATATTTT,TRBJ1-3,NA,NA,TRBV4-1
CASSYEGYLREQYF,TGTGCCAGCAGTTACGAGGGCTACTTACGCGAGCAGTACTTC,TRBJ2-7,NA,NA,TRBV6-2/TRBV6-3
CASSRDRGETQYF,TGTGCCAGCTCACGGGACAGGGGGGAGACCCAGTACTTC,TRBJ2-5,NA,TRBD1,TRBV18
CASTGQGDQPQHF,TGCGCCAGCACTGGACAGGGGGATCAGCCCCAGCATTTT,TRBJ1-5,NA,TRBD1,TRBV10-2
CASSVRSLAAKQFF,TGTGCCAGCAGCGTAAGGTCTCTAGCGGCTAAGCAGTTCTTC,TRBJ2-1,NA,TRBD2,TRBV9
CAWYSGRSGEQYF,TGTGCCTGGTATAGCGGGAGGTCAGGCGAGCAGTACTTC,TRBJ2-7,NA,TRBD2,TRBV30
CASTIRTGTDTQYF,TGTGCCAGCACCATACGGACAGGCACAGATACGCAGTATTTT,TRBJ2-3,NA,NA,TRBV28
CASSEVPGLGYGYTF,TGTGCCAGCAGTGAGGTTCCAGGGTTGGGATATGGCTACACCTTC,TRBJ1-2,NA,NA,TRBV6-1
CASSHLAGDYNEQFF,TGTGCCAGCAGCCATCTAGCGGGAGATTACAATGAGCAGTTCTTC,TRBJ2-1,NA,TRBD2,TRBV3-1/TRBV3-2
CASSLAAGTYNTEAFF,TGTGCCAGCAGCTTGGCCGCTGGGACTTATAACACTGAAGCTTTCTTT,TRBJ1-1,NA,NA,TRBV5-4
CASSAGQGLGEQYF,TGTGCCAGTAGTGCCGGACAGGGGTTGGGCGAGCAGTACTTC,TRBJ2-7,NA,TRBD1,TRBV19
CASRSRQGPGYTF,TGTGCCAGTAGAAGTCGGCAGGGCCCTGGCTACACCTTC,TRBJ1-2,NA,NA,TRBV19
CASSRGLNTEAFF,TGTGCCAGCAGCAGGGGCTTGAACACTGAAGCTTTCTTT,TRBJ1-1,NA,NA,TRBV6-2/TRBV6-3
CASSLEVVGLATHEQFF,TGTGCCAGCAGCTTAGAGGTGGTGGGACTAGCAACTCATGAGCAGTTCTTC,TRBJ2-1,once,TRBD2,TRBV11-3
CASSFPSGVSSKNIQYF,TGTGCCAGCAGCTTCCCCTCAGGGGTGTCTAGCAAAAACATTCAGTACTTC,TRBJ2-4,NA,NA,TRBV7-2
CASSEHGSGGPETQYF,TGTGCCAGCAGTGAACACGGCTCAGGGGGCCCAGAGACCCAGTACTTC,TRBJ2-5,NA,TRBD1,TRBV2
CASSLASGTWETQYF,TGTGCCAGCAGCTTAGCGTCGGGGACTTGGGAGACCCAGTACTTC,TRBJ2-5,NA,NA,TRBV7-3
CAISAGQGRPRETQYF,TGTGCCATCAGTGCTGGACAGGGGCGTCCTAGGGAGACCCAGTACTTC,TRBJ2-5,NA,TRBD1,TRBV10-3